This entry concerns a single T cell receptor beta chain. Its target antigen remains unknown. Per-base qualities were not stored, and no clone one base away is much larger. The roughly 39 donors, aged 6 to 90 years, were systemically healthy Caucasian individuals from Russia. Each donor gave 8.5 to 10 milliliters of peripheral blood, collected into EDTA-treated Vacutainer tubes. Ficoll-Paque density-gradient centrifugation was used to isolate PBMCs, with at least 6.5 million per sample. Trizol reagent was used to extract total RNA from the PBMCs, yielding at least 6 micrograms per sample. Naive CD45RAhigh/CD27high T cell percentages were measured by flow cytometry on a PBMC aliquot from every donor. Its CDR3 holds 19 amino acids, cysteine through valine. Of the read, only the CDR3 DNA is kept; its 57 bases are in frame from base 1. The germline V gene specifies SGHDT as CDR1 and YYEEEE as CDR2. Trimming removed 4 bases from V and 0 bases from J; the gene matches leave 14 bases unexplained.

This specimen comes from a study of blood T cells in healthy people across ages (dated by TCRdb to 2014 to 2015). For the wider study: In model experiments, template switching captured roughly one uniquely barcoded TCR beta cDNA molecule for every two T cells. To avoid experimental bias, donors of different ages were spread randomly across the sequencing lanes. To track age-related changes in TCR beta repertoire diversity, the study relied on deep sequencing normalized with unique cDNA molecular identifiers. Using the same blood draw, the study looked at two additional independent replicas of 1 million unique cDNA reads for two donors, one aged 18 to 30 and the other aged 80 or older. Four age groups were formed from the donors: young (average about 16 years), middle-aged (just under 40), aged (62) and long-lived (approximately 78). The investigation overall reported the following: A strong correlation was found between observed TCR beta diversity and the percentage of naive T cells measured by flow cytometry. The long-lived group showed more naive CD4+ T cells, fewer expanded clones and increased TCR diversity than the aged group, suggesting age selection. Conclusive comparison of naive and antigen-experienced compartments was prevented by the profiling of bulk unsorted PBMCs. The CMV infection status of donors was not known, potentially confounding age-related changes in expanded clonotypes. Observed TCR beta diversity per million T cells fell roughly linearly with age, and a significant reduction was already apparent by age around 36. Estimates of total diversity from one million sequenced T cells were regarded as lower bounds and underestimates.

Receptor amplification or capture employed 5' RACE. Sequencing was performed on an Illumina HiSeq 2500. A second PCR of roughly 7 to 11 cycles was performed with a sample-barcoded 5' primer and a J-beta primer mix. Each TCR beta cDNA molecule received a unique molecular identifier from a template-switch 5' adaptor carrying 12 random nucleotides. Each sample yielded at least 2.5 million CDR3-containing paired-end reads. First-strand cDNA was synthesized from all RNA with the Mint cDNA synthesis kit, primed by a TRBC-specific oligonucleotide. Following uracil-DNA glycosylase treatment, a first 18-cycle PCR with universal primers M1SS and BC2_uni_R was performed on all cDNA. The paper's processing steps were these. For normalization, 1 million high-quality reads were randomly selected from each sample, with every read carrying a distinct molecular identifier. Instead of being binned into consensus sequences, reads that shared molecular identifiers were thrown out. MiTCR, set to a Q25 quality threshold and the strictest error-elimination algorithm, was used for CDR3 identification, clonotype clustering and error correction. A nonparametric unseen species model using Euler transformation provided a lower-bound estimate of total TCR beta diversity. The public reads were quality trimmed at Q25 with fastp and then assembled into clones with MiXCR by TCRdb, keeping productive beta chains. Under each unique CDR3 protein, matching rows form one entry showing the most common genes and DNA. The V and J calls and clone size come from TCRdb's table, not from the authors' own analysis. The sample contains about 720,000 distinct CDR3 sequences, 22% of them found a single time. The ten largest clones capture around a fifth of the sample.

Material: blood. The clonotype comes from a man in his 70s in good health. In this chain, TRBV5-6 is recombined with TRBJ2-7, and 12 bases in between align with TRBD2. The DNA sequence reads TGTGCCAGCAGCCCAAGTCAGGGACTAGCGGGTCTTACCTCCTACGAGCAGTACGTC. Translated, it reads CASSPSQGLAGLTSYEQYV.